Shown below are 3 T cell receptor beta chains from a single sample sequenced in a study of T-cell reconstitution after alpha-beta-depleted transplantation in children. Unique molecular identifiers tagged the TCRbeta library. TCRdb independently ran MiXCR on the PCR reads; one entry per CDR3 protein. This table holds nearly 350,000 distinct CDR3 sequences, 15% to 20% found once. The sequencing here drew on PBMCs, mostly from graft donor cells, taken 360 days after TCRalphabeta/CD19-depleted stem cell transplant. All receptors come from a male patient under 10 years old who had a stem cell transplant for acute lymphoblastic leukemia, so the T cells may come from the graft donor.

The chain employs TRBV9 and TRBJ2-7; 7 bases fit TRBD2. The CDR3 covers 13 residues. V was pared by 0 bases and J by 7 bases, with 4 bases of the junction left unmatched. CDR1 is SGDLS and CDR2 is YYNGEE in the germline V gene. The CDR3 loop reads CASSVGGGNEQYF. CDR3 DNA sequence: TGTGCCAGCAGCGTAGGGGGGGGGAATGAGCAGTACTTC.

This clonotype was seen a handful of times. The rearrangement links TRBV14 to TRBJ2-3, with unresolved D. This CDR3 has 13 amino acids. Looked up from germline, CDR1 is SGHDN and CDR2 is FVKESK. The V end was cut by 5 bases, the J end by 1 base, with 7 bases between. CDR3 residues: CASSNDGTDTQYF. DNA of the CDR3: TGTGCCAGCAGCAACGACGGCACAGATACGCAGTATTTT. Variable domain in full (rest from reference TRBV14 and TRBJ2-3): EAGVTQFPSHSVIEKGQTVTLRCDPISGHDNLYWYRRVMGKEIKFLLHFVKESKQDESGMPNNRFLAERTGGTYSTLKVQPAELEDSGVYFCASSNDGTDTQYFGPGTRLTVL.

The V gene is TRBV20-1, the J gene TRBJ2-7; D possibly corresponds to TRBD2 (5 bases). Between the trimmed V and J ends, which lost 1 base and 0 bases, there was a span of 10 bases. This CDR3 spans 14 amino acids. The germline gives CDR1 DFQATT, CDR2 SNEGSKA (reference sequence). CDR3 amino acids: CSARGASSSYEQYF. The CDR3 DNA follows: TGCAGTGCTAGAGGCGCTAGCAGCTCCTACGAGCAGTACTTC.